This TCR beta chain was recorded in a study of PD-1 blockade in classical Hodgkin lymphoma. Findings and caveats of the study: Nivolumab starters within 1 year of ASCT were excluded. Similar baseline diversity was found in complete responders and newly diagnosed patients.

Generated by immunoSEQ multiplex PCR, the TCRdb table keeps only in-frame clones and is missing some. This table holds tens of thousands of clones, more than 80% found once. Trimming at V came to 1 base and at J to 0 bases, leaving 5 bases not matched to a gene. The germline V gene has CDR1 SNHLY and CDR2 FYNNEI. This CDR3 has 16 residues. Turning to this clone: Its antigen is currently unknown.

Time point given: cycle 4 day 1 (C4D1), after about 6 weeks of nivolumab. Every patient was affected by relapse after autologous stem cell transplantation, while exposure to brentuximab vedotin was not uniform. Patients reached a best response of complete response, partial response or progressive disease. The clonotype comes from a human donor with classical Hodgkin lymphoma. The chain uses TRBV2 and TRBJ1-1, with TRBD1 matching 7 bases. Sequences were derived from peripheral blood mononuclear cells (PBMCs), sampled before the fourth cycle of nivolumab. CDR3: CASSEVQGGLNTEAFF. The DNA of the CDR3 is TGTGCCAGCAGTGAAGTCCAGGGGGGCCTGAACACTGAAGCTTTCTTT.